The 17 T cell receptor beta chains reported below all come from one sample, sequenced in a study of T cell responses to AZD1222 COVID-19 vaccine (dated by TCRdb to about 2021). The time point label, as the study defines it: baseline before first vaccination. Receptor amplification or capture employed the immunoSEQ multiplex PCR assay. Entries here come from immuneACCESS through TCRdb and include only in-frame sequences with V and J called. Some clones fail to appear in such tables; in the studies checked, an unresolved V gene covers under half of the shortfall, and the cause of the remainder is unknown. This sample is represented by 100,000 to 150,000 clones; approximately 84% of them were singletons. The ten biggest clones cover about 22% of the sample. The sequences come from peripheral blood, collected on day 0 of AZD1222 vaccination. These receptors came from an adult in good health.

This clone was seen only once. This chain joins TRBV5-1 and TRBJ2-1, with a tentative D call TRBD2 (5 bases). CDR1 SGHRS and CDR2 YFSETQ come from the germline V gene. The germline V and J ends were trimmed by 4 bases and 3 bases, with 17 bases remaining between them. CDR3 length: 16 residues. The CDR3 sequence is CASSLTSGSDYNEQFF. DNA for the CDR3: TGCGCCAGCAGCCTCACGTCGGGAAGTGACTACAATGAGCAGTTCTTC. Full variable domain (outside the CDR3, taken from reference TRBV5-1 and TRBJ2-1): KAGVTQTPRYLIKTRGQQVTLSCSPISGHRSVSWYQQTPGQGLQFLFEYFSETQRNKGNFPGRFSGRQFSNSRSEMNVSTLELGDSALYLCASSLTSGSDYNEQFFGPGTRLTVL.

The chain combines TRBV6-5 with TRBJ1-5; D remains unclear. This CDR3 is 15 amino acids long. Germline V gene data show CDR1 as MNHEY and CDR2 as SVGAGI. V was shortened by 5 bases and J by 4 bases, with 15 bases between the two germline ends. The CDR3 spells CASSRSGVQNQPQHF. CDR3 in DNA: TGTGCCAGCAGTCGGTCCGGGGTTCAAAATCAGCCCCAGCATTTT.

This chain uses TRBV6-2 or TRBV6-3 with TRBJ1-2; TRBD1 might be the D (6 bases). V lost 2 bases and J 7 bases, leaving 14 bases between the germline ends. Germline loops: CDR1 MNHEY, CDR2 SVGEGT. The CDR3 covers 14 residues. The CDR3 nucleotides read TGTGCCAGCAGTTACGGGACAACTTACGTTGGCTACACCTTC. Its translation: CASSYGTTYVGYTF.

The chain couples TRBV6-1 to TRBJ1-2; D gene unclear. The length of the CDR3 is 12 residues. Trimming took 1 base from V and 8 from J, leaving 8 bases between them. Germline-derived CDR1 and CDR2 are MNHNS and SASEGT. The CDR3 spells CASSEGHSGYTF. The CDR3, as DNA: TGTGCCAGCAGTGAAGGGCACTCGGGCTACACCTTC.

Turning to this clone: A junction boundary mismatches the germline segment, possibly from a read error. The chain links TRBV5-4 to TRBJ1-3; D may be TRBD1 (5 bases). This CDR3 is built from 13 residues. CDR1 is SGHNT, CDR2 YYREEE, per germline (reference sequence). The CDR3 region has the DNA TGTGCCAGCAGCTTGCCGGCAGGGAATCTCCCTGCCTTT. Translating gives CASSLPAGNLPAF.

This rearrangement joins TRBV28 to TRBJ1-1; tentatively, D is TRBD1 (6 bases). Germline CDR1 is MDHEN and CDR2 is SYDVKM. This CDR3 spans 14 amino acids. Trimming stripped 6 bases from V and 5 bases from J, with 16 bases between. CDR3 amino acids: CASSLPGAKTEAFF. The CDR3 bases are TGTGCCAGCAGCCTCCCAGGGGCTAAGACTGAAGCTTTCTTT.

The V gene is TRBV6-1, the J gene TRBJ2-5; 14 positions agree with TRBD2. CDR1 MNHNS and CDR2 SASEGT come from the germline V gene. J gave up 3 bases and V 3 bases, and 3 bases lay outside the gene matches. This CDR3 region has 16 residues. CDR3 region: CASSDGLAGGEETQYF. The CDR3 region has the DNA TGTGCCAGCAGTGATGGACTAGCGGGGGGCGAAGAGACCCAGTACTTC.

The genes are TRBV9 and TRBJ1-5; no clear D. The CDR3 is 13 amino acids. Germline V gene data show CDR1 as SGDLS and CDR2 as YYNGEE. V was pared by 1 base and J by 5 bases, with 7 bases between. Here the CDR3 DNA reads TGTGCCAGCAGCGTACTGGCGGATCAGCCCCAGCATTTT. This codes for CASSVLADQPQHF.

This chain uses TRBV11-2 with TRBJ2-7, with 7 bases lining up with TRBD1. Germline CDR1 reads SGHAT; CDR2 reads FQNNGV. This CDR3 has 14 amino acids. With V trimmed by 5 bases and J by 7 bases, 11 bases remained unmatched. CDR3 protein: CASSPPNRGLEQYF. The CDR3 DNA reads TGTGCCAGCAGCCCTCCCAACAGGGGATTAGAGCAGTACTTC.

The rearrangement links TRBV28 to TRBJ2-4; weak D call: TRBD2 (5 bases). Deletions cut 5 bases from V and 9 bases from J, with 5 bases between. The CDR3 length is 10 residues. CDR1 is MDHEN and CDR2 is SYDVKM in the germline V gene. The CDR3 DNA sequence: TGTGCCAGCAGTCGGGGCATTCAGTACTTC. This encodes CASSRGIQYF.

This rearrangement joins TRBV29-1 to TRBJ2-7, with D unresolved. The CDR3 spans 14 residues. CDR1 is SQVTM and CDR2 is ANQGSEA in the germline V gene. V lost 2 bases to trimming and J lost 1 base, with 12 bases between them. The CDR3 DNA reads as TGCAGCGTTGAAAAAGTAGACGGGTCCTACGAGCAGTACTTC. Translating gives CSVEKVDGSYEQYF.

This chain links TRBV5-8 with TRBJ1-5, with D perhaps matching TRBD1 (5 bases). The CDR3 has 17 amino acids. The ends were cut back, 4 bases at V and 3 bases at J, with 20 bases in the middle. Germline V CDR1 and CDR2: SGHTS, YDEGEE. The CDR3 DNA reads as TGTGCCAGCAGCCTCCCCGGGACCAAAGGCCCCAATCAGCCCCAGCATTTT. Protein: CASSLPGTKGPNQPQHF. Combining the CDR3 with reference TRBV5-8 and TRBJ1-5 gives the whole variable domain EAGVTQSPTHLIKTRGQQATLRCSPISGHTSVYWYQQALGLGLQFLLWYDEGEERNRGNFPPRFSGRQFPNYSSELNVNALELEDSALYLCASSLPGTKGPNQPQHFGDGTRLSIL.

The rearrangement uses TRBV18 and TRBJ2-2; D not certain. CDR1 is KGHSH and CDR2 is LQKENI in the germline V gene. V was cut by 3 bases and J by 7 bases, with 21 bases left in between. The CDR3 has 17 residues. The CDR3 spells CASSPVVNLPSGGELFF. CDR3 coding DNA: TGTGCCAGCTCACCTGTAGTTAACCTACCGAGTGGCGGGGAGCTGTTTTTT.

The genes are TRBV15 and TRBJ1-1; TRBD1 matches at 9 bases. V shed 6 bases and J 6 bases; nucleotides not matched to a gene: 5. This CDR3 region has 13 residues. Germline V CDR1 and CDR2: LNHNV, YYDKDF (reference sequence). In nucleotides, the CDR3 is TGTGCCACCAGACCTCGGACAGGGGCTGAAGCTTTCTTT. Translation gives CATRPRTGAEAFF.

The genes are TRBV7-2 and TRBJ1-6; 7 positions agree with TRBD1. The length of the CDR3 is 15 residues. J gave up 8 bases and V 1 base, and 5 bases lay outside the gene matches. Per the germline V gene, CDR1 is SGHTA and CDR2 is FQGNSA. The CDR3 DNA follows: TGTGCCAGCAGCTTAGGTAGTGACAGGGATTCACCCCTCCACTTT. Its protein is CASSLGSDRDSPLHF.

The chain joins TRBV5-5 to TRBJ1-1; D is perhaps TRBD1 (5 bases). Trimming cost V 3 bases and J 4 bases, with 19 bases left between them. The CDR3 sequence is 16 residues long. Per germline, CDR1 SGHKS and CDR2 YYEKEE (reference sequence). CDR3 sequence: CASSSPSRGRSTEAFF. In DNA, the CDR3 is TGTGCCAGCAGCTCCCCGTCCCGGGGGAGGAGCACTGAAGCTTTCTTT.

The rearrangement links TRBV6-5 to TRBJ2-5; weak D call: TRBD1 (6 bases). The CDR3 loop spans 15 amino acids. Germline assignment: CDR1 MNHEY and CDR2 SVGAGI. Trimming took 6 bases from V and 1 from J, leaving 15 bases between them. CDR3 sequence (DNA): TGTGCCAGCAGGGACAGCGTCGGCTCCCAAGAGACCCAGTACTTC. Its translation is CASRDSVGSQETQYF.